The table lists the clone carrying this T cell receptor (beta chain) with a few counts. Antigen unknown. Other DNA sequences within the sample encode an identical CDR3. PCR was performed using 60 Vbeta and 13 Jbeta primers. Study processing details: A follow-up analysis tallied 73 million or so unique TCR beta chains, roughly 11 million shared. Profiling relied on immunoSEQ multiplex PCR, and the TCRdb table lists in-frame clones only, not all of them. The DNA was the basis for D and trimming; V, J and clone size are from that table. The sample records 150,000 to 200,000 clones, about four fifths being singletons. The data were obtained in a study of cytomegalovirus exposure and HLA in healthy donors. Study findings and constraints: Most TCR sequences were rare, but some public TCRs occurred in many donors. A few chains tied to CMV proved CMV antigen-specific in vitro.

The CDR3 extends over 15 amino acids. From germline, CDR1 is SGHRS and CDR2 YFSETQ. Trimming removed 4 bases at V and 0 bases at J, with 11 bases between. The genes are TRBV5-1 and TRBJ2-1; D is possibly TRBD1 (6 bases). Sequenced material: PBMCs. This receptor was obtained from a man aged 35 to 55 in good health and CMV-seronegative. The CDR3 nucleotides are TGCGCCAGCAGCCTGGACAGTAACTCCTACAATGAGCAGTTCTTC. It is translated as CASSLDSNSYNEQFF. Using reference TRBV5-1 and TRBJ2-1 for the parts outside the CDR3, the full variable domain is KAGVTQTPRYLIKTRGQQVTLSCSPISGHRSVSWYQQTPGQGLQFLFEYFSETQRNKGNFPGRFSGRQFSNSRSEMNVSTLELGDSALYLCASSLDSNSYNEQFFGPGTRLTVL.